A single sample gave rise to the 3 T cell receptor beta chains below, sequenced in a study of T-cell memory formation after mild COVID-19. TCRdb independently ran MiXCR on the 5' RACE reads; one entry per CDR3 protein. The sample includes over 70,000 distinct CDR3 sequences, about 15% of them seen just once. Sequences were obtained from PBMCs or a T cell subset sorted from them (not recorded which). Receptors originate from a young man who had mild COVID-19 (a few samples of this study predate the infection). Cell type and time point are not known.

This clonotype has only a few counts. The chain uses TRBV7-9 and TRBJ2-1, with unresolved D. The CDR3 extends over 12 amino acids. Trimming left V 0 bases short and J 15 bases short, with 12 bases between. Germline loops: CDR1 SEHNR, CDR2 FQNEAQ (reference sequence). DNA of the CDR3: TGTGCCAGCAGCTTAGCTCTGCCGTTTCTGTTCTTC. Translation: CASSLALPFLFF.

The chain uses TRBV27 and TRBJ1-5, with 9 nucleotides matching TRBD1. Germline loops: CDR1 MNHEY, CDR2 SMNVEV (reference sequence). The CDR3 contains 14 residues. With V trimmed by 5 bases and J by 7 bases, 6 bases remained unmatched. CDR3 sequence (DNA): TGTGCCAGCAGTGGTCGACAGGGGGGCCAGCCCCAGCATTTT. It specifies CASSGRQGGQPQHF.

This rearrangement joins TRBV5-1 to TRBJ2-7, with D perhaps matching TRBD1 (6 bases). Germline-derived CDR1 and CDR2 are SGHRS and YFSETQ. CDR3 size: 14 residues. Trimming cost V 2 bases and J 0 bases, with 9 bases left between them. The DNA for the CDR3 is TGCGCCAGCAGCTTCGTGGGACACTCCTACGAGCAGTACTTC. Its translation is CASSFVGHSYEQYF.